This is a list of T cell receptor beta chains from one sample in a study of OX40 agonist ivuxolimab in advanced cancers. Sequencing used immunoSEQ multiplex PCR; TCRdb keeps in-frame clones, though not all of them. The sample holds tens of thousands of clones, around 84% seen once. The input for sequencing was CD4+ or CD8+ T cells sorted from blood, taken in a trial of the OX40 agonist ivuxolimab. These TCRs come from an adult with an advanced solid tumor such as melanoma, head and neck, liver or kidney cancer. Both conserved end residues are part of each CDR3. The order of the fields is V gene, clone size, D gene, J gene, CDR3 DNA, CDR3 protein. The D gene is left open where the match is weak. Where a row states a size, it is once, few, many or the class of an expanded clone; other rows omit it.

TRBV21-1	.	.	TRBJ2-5	TGTGCCAGCAGCTTATACAGGGTGGGGGGGCAAGAGACCCAGTACTTC	CASSLYRVGGQETQYF
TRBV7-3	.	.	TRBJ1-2	TGTGCCAGCAGCAAACAGCCCGGCTATGGCTACACCTTC	CASSKQPGYGYTF
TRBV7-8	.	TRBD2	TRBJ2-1	TGTGCCAGCAGCTTATCCCCCTGGGAGGGACTAGCGACCAATGAGCAGTTCTTC	CASSLSPWEGLATNEQFF
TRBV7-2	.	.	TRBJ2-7	TGTGCCAGCAGCTTACGGGCAGAGCAGTACTTC	CASSLRAEQYF
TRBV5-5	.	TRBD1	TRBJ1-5	TGTGCCAGCAGCGGGGACAGTCCGCATCAGCCCCAGCATTTT	CASSGDSPHQPQHF
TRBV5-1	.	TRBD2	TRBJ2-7	TGCGCCAGCAGCTTGGACGGCGGGAGCTCCTACGAGCAGTACTTC	CASSLDGGSSYEQYF
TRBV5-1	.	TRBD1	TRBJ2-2	TGCGCCAGCAGCTTGGGGGCCAGGGGGACCGGGGAGCTGTTTTTT	CASSLGARGTGELFF
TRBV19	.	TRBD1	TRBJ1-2	TGTGCCAGTAGTCCACCTCAGGGGGCGATCCCCTATGGCTACACCTTC	CASSPPQGAIPYGYTF
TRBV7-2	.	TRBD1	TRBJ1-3	TGTGCCAGCAGGGCGGACAGGGCCGGAAACACCATATATTTT	CASRADRAGNTIYF
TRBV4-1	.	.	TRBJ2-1	TGCGCCAGCAGCCAAGCCCGGTTACAGCAGAGCTCCTACAATGAGCAGTTCTTC	CASSQARLQQSSYNEQFF
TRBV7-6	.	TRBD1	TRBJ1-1	TGTGCCAGCAGCGCCAGGGGGTCCGCTGAAGCTTTCTTT	CASSARGSAEAFF
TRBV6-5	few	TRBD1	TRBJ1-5	TGTGCCAGCAGTCCGGACAGGGGCAATCAGCCCCAGCATTTT	CASSPDRGNQPQHF
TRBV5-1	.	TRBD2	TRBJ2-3	TGCGCCAGCAGCTTGGAATCCAGCGGGGGTATTGCAGATACGCAGTATTTT	CASSLESSGGIADTQYF
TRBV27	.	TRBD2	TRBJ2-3	TGTGCCAGCAGTGGCGGGACTAGCGGCACAGATACGCAGTATTTT	CASSGGTSGTDTQYF
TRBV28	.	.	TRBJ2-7	TGTGCCAGCAGTTTATCAGGGGTCTTCTACGAGCAGTACTTC	CASSLSGVFYEQYF
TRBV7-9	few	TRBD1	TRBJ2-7	TGTGCCAGCAGCGGTACGACAGGGCACTACGAGCAGTACTTC	CASSGTTGHYEQYF
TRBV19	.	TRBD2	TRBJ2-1	TGTGCCAGTAGTATAAGGGGACTAGCGGGAGTAAGGACCTACAATGAGCAGTTCTTC	CASSIRGLAGVRTYNEQFF
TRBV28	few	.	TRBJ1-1	TGTGCCAGCAGTTTCCGCAGAAACACTGAAGCTTTCTTT	CASSFRRNTEAFF
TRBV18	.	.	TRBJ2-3	TGTGCCAGCTCGCCTCTGACGGGAGTAGGTGGAACAGATACGCAGTATTTT	CASSPLTGVGGTDTQYF
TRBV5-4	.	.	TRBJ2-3	TGTGCCAGCAGCCCTAGCGCTAGCACAGATACGCAGTATTTT	CASSPSASTDTQYF
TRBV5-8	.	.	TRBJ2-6	TGTGCCAGCAGCTTGGTCGTCGGAGGTGGGGCCAACGTCCTGACTTTC	CASSLVVGGGANVLTF
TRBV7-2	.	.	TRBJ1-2	TGTGCCAGCAGCTTAGATGGCGGTAACTATGGCTACACCTTC	CASSLDGGNYGYTF
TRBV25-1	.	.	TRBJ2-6	TGTGCCAGCAGTGAAAGTGGCTCTGGGGCCAACGTCCTGACTTTC	CASSESGSGANVLTF
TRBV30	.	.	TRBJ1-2	TGTGCCTGGGAGCCGGGGGGTGGTGGCTACACCTTC	CAWEPGGGGYTF
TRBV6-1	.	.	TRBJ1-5	TGTGCCAGCAGTCCACTCTACCAGAGCAATCAGCCCCAGCATTTT	CASSPLYQSNQPQHF
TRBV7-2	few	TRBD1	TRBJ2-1	TGTGCCAGCAGCCGGGCGGGGACAGGGGCCAACTACAATGAGCAGTTCTTC	CASSRAGTGANYNEQFF
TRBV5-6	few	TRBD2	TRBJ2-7	TGTGCCAGCAGCTTGGTGCTAGCGGGGGGCGAGCAGTACTTC	CASSLVLAGGEQYF
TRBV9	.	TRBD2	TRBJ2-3	TGTGCCAGCAGCGCGACTAGCGGGATTACAGATACGCAGTATTTT	CASSATSGITDTQYF
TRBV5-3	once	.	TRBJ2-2	TGTGCCAGAAGCTTCAGCCGGAACACCGGGGAGCTGTTTTTT	CARSFSRNTGELFF
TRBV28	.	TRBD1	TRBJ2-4	TGTGCCAGCAGTCCCGGGACAGGGGGCGGGAACATTCAGTACTTC	CASSPGTGGGNIQYF
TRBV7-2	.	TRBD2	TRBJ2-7	TGTGCCAGCAGCCCCCTCGGGGGCGGGGGGGTCTACGAGCAGTACTTC	CASSPLGGGGVYEQYF
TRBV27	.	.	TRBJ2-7	TGTGCCAGCAGTTCAACCGGGACGGCCACCTACGAGCAGTACTTC	CASSSTGTATYEQYF
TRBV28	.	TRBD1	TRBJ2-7	TGTGCCAGCAGTCCCCAGGGGGCTATATCCTACGAGCAGTACTTC	CASSPQGAISYEQYF
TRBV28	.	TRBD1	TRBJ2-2	TGTGCCAGCAGTTTACCCAGAACAGGGGTTAGGGTCGCCGGGGAGCTGTTTTTT	CASSLPRTGVRVAGELFF
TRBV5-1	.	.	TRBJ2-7	TGCGCCAGCAGCCAAGGGACGGGCCCCTACGAGCAGTACTTC	CASSQGTGPYEQYF
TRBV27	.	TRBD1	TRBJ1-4	TGTGCCAGCAGTTCGACCCGGGACAGTAATGAAAAACTGTTTTTT	CASSSTRDSNEKLFF
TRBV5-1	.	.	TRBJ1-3	TGCGCCAGCAGCCTCACACGGGGAACCTCTGGAAACACCATATATTTT	CASSLTRGTSGNTIYF
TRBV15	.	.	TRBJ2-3	TGTGCCACCAGCAGACAGACAGGAACCACAGATACGCAGTATTTT	CATSRQTGTTDTQYF
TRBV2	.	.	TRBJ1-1	TGTGCCAGCAGTGAACAGGGCACTGAAGCTTTCTTT	CASSEQGTEAFF
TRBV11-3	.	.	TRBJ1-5	TGTGCCAGCAGCTTAGATGGGAGGGTTGGGCAGCCCCAGCATTTT	CASSLDGRVGQPQHF
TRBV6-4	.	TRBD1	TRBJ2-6	TGTGCCAGCAGTGAAGGACAGGGGGCGCAAAGGTTGACTTTC	CASSEGQGAQRLTF
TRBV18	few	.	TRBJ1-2	TGTGCCAGCTCACCACCCGGAAATCGGGATGGCTACACCTTC	CASSPPGNRDGYTF
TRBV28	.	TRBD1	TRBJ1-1	TGTGCCAGCAGTTTACCACAGGGGGGCACTGAAGCTTTCTTT	CASSLPQGGTEAFF
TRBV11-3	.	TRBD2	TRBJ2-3	TGTGCCAGCAGCTTATCGCGGGGGGGGTTCACAGATACGCAGTATTTT	CASSLSRGGFTDTQYF
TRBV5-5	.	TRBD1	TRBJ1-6	TGTGCCAGCAGCTTTCGGACAGGGGCTAATTCACCCCTCCACTTT	CASSFRTGANSPLHF
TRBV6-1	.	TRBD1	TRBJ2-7	TGTGCCAGCAGTCTCCCCGGGACAGGGTTTTACGAGCAGTACTTC	CASSLPGTGFYEQYF
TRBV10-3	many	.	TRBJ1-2	TGTGCCATCAGTGAGTCTGGGGGCGCCGGGTATGGCTACACCTTC	CAISESGGAGYGYTF
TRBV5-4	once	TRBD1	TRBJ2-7	TGTGCCAGCAGTTTGGGACAGGTACCCTACGAGCAGTACTTC	CASSLGQVPYEQYF